The sequence of this TCR beta chain was determined in a study of T cells in Graves' hyperthyroidism and ophthalmopathy (dated by TCRdb to the late 2010s). For the wider study: To identify TCR V-J signatures that set the groups apart, the researchers used a discovery cohort of 95 to 100 patients, made up of under 50 with Graves' ophthalmopathy and some 58 with stable Graves' hyperthyroidism. Whether ophthalmopathy could be predicted prospectively was tested in an independent validation cohort made up of fewer than 20 hyperthyroidism patients plus 17 patients who later progressed to ophthalmopathy. For training and testing, the 100 or so patients in the discovery cohort were randomly divided in a 7:3 ratio. Thyroid tissue and blood T-cell repertoires from roughly 6 Graves' hyperthyroidism patients were also compared in the study. Once sampling was done, hyperthyroidism patients were given methimazole at a starting dose of 30 mg daily, whereas ophthalmopathy patients were given high-dose intravenous methylprednisolone. The paper describes TCR Vbeta CDR3 sequencing of 140 or so peripheral blood samples, made up of 40 to 45 ophthalmopathy patients, around 78 hyperthyroidism patients and about 17 progressor patients. General conclusions and limits of the study: Most expanded thyroid clonotypes (frequency above 0.001) were also detected in blood, suggesting blood repertoires may reflect thyroid immune responses. No statistical method was used to set the sample size in advance, and investigators knew the group allocation. A 13 V-J signature model separated ophthalmopathy from stable hyperthyroidism, with around 88% sensitivity and 81.08% specificity in cross-validation and 80%/75% in testing. In validation, the model predicted progression to ophthalmopathy a median of about 5.9 months before onset, with over 60% sensitivity and around 76% specificity.

The TCR beta CDR3 regions were amplified from RNA transcripts. A first-round RT-PCR of the TCR CDR3 used the HTBI primer set with the Qiagen OneStep RT-PCR kit. Libraries were constructed in a second round of multiplex PCR, after which size selection and purification were carried out. The libraries were sequenced on an Illumina HiSeq2000 using paired-end 100 bp reads. Per the source publication's procedure: SOAPnuke was used to process the raw data, with reads discarded if the reads contained adapters or uncalled bases, had a mean Phred below 15, or lacked an exact constant-primer or identifier match. High-quality paired reads were merged using COPE v1.2.5, and each unique nucleotide sequence was defined as a clonotype. MiTCR v1.1 was used to align the clonotypes against IMGT TRBV, TRBD and TRBJ reference segments. Analysis was restricted to V-J combinations with a frequency above 0.0001, which covered roughly 99% of repertoires. The TCS score was defined as F50 (clonal expansion) divided by E x V (chaos), with BLOSUM62-based TCRdist calculated between CDR3 peptides within each V-J. Welch's t-statistics and random forest reduced roughly 500 V-J features to roughly 13, which were used in a naive Bayes classifier (R e1071). TCRdb reran the public reads through fastp at Q25 and MiXCR, keeping productive beta chains. Here each entry gathers all rows of one CDR3 protein and keeps the most common genes and DNA. TCRdb's processing, not the study's, gives the V and J calls here. The sample profile shows under 700,000 distinct CDR3 sequences; around 45% of them were found once. The ten top clones hold 8.2% of the sample.

This clonotype was observed a handful of times. The target of this receptor is not known. Base quality data are lacking; no much larger clone is found one base away. Stable Graves' hyperthyroidism was defined as the absence of progression to ophthalmopathy over 18 months of follow-up. The hyperthyroidism patients were between 18 and 65 years old and newly diagnosed, with a disease duration of less than 2 months. Any patient with an uncontrolled infection, another autoimmune disease, pregnancy or lactation was excluded. Diagnoses were based on clinical symptoms, serum thyroxine and TRAb, thyroid ultrasound and orbital computed tomography. Trizol reagent was used to extract total RNA, and RNA quality was then checked on an Agilent 2100 Bioanalyzer. Unmatched junction bases come to 8, with V trimmed by 5 bases and J by 5 bases. The CDR3 goes from the cysteine to the phenylalanine over 15 residues. Only CDR3 DNA remains: 45 bases, in frame from the first base. The germline V gene encodes CDR1 SGHVS and CDR2 FQNEAQ.

Source material: peripheral blood or thyroid tissue (not recorded which). Recombination linked TRBV7-8 to TRBJ1-2, with 10 bases in between that match TRBD1. The source of this sequence is a woman aged 18-29 years with Graves' hyperthyroidism. Donor details come from another sample of the same person, matched by shared clones. The CDR3 amino acid sequence is: CASSQERTGGYGYTF. In nucleotide form, the sequence is TGTGCCAGCAGCCAAGAAAGGACAGGGGGTTATGGCTACACCTTC.